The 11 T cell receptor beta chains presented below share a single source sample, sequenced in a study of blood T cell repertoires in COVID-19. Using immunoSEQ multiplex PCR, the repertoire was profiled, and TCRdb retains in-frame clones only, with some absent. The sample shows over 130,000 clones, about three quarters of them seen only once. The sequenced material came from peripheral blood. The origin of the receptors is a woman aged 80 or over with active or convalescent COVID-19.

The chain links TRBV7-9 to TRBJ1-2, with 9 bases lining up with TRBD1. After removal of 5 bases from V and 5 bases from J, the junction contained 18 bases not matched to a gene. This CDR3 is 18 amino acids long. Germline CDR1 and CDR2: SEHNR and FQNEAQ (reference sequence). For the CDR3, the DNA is TGTGCCAGCAGCCCAGAACCGTCTAGGACAGGGGACGGGTATGGCTACACCTTC. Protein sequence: CASSPEPSRTGDGYGYTF.

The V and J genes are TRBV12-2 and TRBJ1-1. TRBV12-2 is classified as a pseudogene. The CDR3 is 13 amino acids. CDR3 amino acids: CASRPPKNTEAFF. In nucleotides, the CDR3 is TGTGCAAGTCGCCCACCTAAGAACACTGAAGCTTTCTTT.

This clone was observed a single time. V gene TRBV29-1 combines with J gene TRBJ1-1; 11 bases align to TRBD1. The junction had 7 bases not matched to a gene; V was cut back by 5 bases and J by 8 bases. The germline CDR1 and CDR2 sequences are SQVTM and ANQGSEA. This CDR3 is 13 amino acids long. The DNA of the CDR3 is TGCAGCGTTACGGGACAGGGGGAAAAAGAAGCTTTCTTT. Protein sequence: CSVTGQGEKEAFF.

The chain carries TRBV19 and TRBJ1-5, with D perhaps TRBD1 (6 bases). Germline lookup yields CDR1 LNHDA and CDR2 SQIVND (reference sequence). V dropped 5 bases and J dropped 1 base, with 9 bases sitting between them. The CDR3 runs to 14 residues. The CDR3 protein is CASSPDRSNQPQHF. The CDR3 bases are TGTGCCAGTAGTCCTGACAGGAGCAATCAGCCCCAGCATTTT.

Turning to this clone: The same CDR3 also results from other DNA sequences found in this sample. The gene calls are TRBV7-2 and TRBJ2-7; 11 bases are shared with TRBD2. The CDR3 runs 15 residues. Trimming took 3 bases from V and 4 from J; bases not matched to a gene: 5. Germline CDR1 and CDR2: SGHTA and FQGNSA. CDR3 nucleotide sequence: TGTGCCAGCAGCTTGGGGACTAGCGGACGGTACGAGCAGTACTTC. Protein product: CASSLGTSGRYEQYF.

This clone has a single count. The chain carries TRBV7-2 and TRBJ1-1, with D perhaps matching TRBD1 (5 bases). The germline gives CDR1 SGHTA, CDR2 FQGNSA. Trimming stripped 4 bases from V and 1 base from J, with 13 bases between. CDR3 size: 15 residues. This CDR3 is CASSSHDTGNTEAFF. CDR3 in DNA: TGTGCCAGCAGCTCACACGACACAGGGAACACTGAAGCTTTCTTT.

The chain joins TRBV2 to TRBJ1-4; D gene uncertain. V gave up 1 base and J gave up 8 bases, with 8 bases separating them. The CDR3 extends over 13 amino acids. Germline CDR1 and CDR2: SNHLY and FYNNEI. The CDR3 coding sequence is TGTGCCAGCAGTGAAGTTGTCGGGGAAAAACTGTTTTTT. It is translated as CASSEVVGEKLFF.

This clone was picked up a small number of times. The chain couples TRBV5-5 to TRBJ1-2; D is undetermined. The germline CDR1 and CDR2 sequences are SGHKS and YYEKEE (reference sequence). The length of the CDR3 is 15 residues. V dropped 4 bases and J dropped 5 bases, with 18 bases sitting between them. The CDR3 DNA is TGTGCCAGCAGCACGGGAGCCCAGGAGCATTATGGCTACACCTTC. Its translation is CASSTGAQEHYGYTF.

The CDR3 nucleotides are TGTGCCAGCAGCTTACAGGGGAATCAGCCCCAGCATTTT. Its translation is CASSLQGNQPQHF. The V gene is TRBV7-9, the J gene TRBJ1-5; possibly TRBD1 for D (6 bases). The germline V and J ends were trimmed by 2 bases and 4 bases, with 6 bases remaining between them. The germline V gene has CDR1 SEHNR and CDR2 FQNEAQ (reference sequence). This CDR3 has 13 residues.

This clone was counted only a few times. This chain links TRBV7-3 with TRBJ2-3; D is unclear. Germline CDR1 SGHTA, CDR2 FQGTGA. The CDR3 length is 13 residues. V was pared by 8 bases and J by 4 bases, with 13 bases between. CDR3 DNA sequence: TGTGCCAGCGCTGAGAGTTTCGCAGATACGCAGTATTTT. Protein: CASAESFADTQYF.

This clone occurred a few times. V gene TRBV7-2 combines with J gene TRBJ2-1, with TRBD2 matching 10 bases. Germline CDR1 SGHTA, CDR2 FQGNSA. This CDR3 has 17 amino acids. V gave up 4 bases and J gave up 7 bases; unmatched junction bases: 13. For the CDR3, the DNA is TGTGCCAGCAGCTATCACCAGCGGGGGGGTAAAGGGAATGAGCAGTTCTTC. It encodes CASSYHQRGGKGNEQFF.